This T cell receptor beta chain was found in a study of blood T cells in healthy people across ages (dated by TCRdb to 2015 to 2017). A note on the overall study: In model experiments, template switching captured roughly one uniquely barcoded TCR beta cDNA molecule for every two T cells. Four age groups were formed from the donors: young (average 16 years), middle-aged (around 37), aged (about 62) and long-lived (about 80). To track age-related changes in TCR beta repertoire diversity, the study relied on deep sequencing normalized with unique cDNA molecular identifiers. To avoid experimental bias, donors of different ages were randomly spread across the sequencing lanes. The study analyzed two additional independent replicas of 1 million unique cDNA reads from the same blood draw for two donors, one aged 18 to 29 and one aged 80 or older.

Libraries were constructed by 5' RACE. A second PCR of about 6 to 11 cycles was performed with a sample-barcoded 5' primer and a J-beta primer mix. Each TCR beta cDNA molecule received a unique molecular identifier from a template-switch 5' adaptor carrying 12 random nucleotides. Each sample yielded at least 3 million CDR3-containing paired-end reads. First-strand cDNA synthesis was performed from all RNA using the Mint cDNA synthesis kit, with priming by a TRBC-specific oligonucleotide. After uracil-DNA glycosylase treatment, a first 18-cycle PCR used universal primers M1SS and BC2_uni_R on all cDNA. In the paper's pipeline: For normalization, 1 million high-quality reads were randomly selected from each sample, with every read carrying a distinct molecular identifier. Reads with shared molecular identifiers were discarded instead of being binned into consensus sequences. MiTCR, run with a Q25 quality threshold and the strictest error-elimination algorithm, handled CDR3 identification, clonotype clustering and error correction. A nonparametric unseen species model with Euler transformation was used to estimate a lower bound on total TCR beta diversity. TCRdb passed the public sequencing reads through fastp at Q25 and MiXCR, retaining productive beta sequences. Each CDR3 protein appears once, grouped with its most common genes and DNA. TCRdb's processing, not the study's, gives the V and J calls here. For this sample the table gives fewer than 2,000,000 distinct CDR3 sequences, of which about two fifths were detected only once. Roughly 24% of the sample is held by the ten biggest clonotypes.

Overall study outcomes, separate from this receptor: Donor CMV infection status was unknown, potentially confounding age-related changes in expanded clonotypes. The long-lived group showed more naive CD4+ T cells, fewer expanded clones and increased TCR diversity than the aged group, suggesting age selection. Estimates of total diversity based on one million sequenced T cells were regarded as lower bounds and as underestimates. Conclusive comparison of naive and antigen-experienced compartments was prevented by the profiling of bulk unsorted PBMCs. As age increased, observed TCR beta diversity per million T cells dropped in a roughly linear way, and a significant reduction was already evident by age roughly 36. A strong correlation was found between observed TCR beta diversity and the percentage of naive T cells measured by flow cytometry.

A remark on this clonotype: Its specific antigen is unknown. No base qualities exist here, and no much larger clone lies one base off it.

Donors were a few dozen systemically healthy Caucasian individuals from Russia aged about 6 to 100 years. Each donor gave ten milliliters of peripheral blood, collected into EDTA-treated Vacutainer tubes. Ficoll-Paque density-gradient centrifugation was used to isolate PBMCs, with at least 6.5 million per sample. Total RNA, at least 5.5 micrograms per sample, was extracted from PBMCs with Trizol reagent. The percentages of naive CD45RAhigh/CD27high T cells were determined by flow cytometry on a PBMC aliquot from every donor. Measured from the cysteine to the phenylalanine, the CDR3 is 13 residues long. Only the CDR3 part of the read is kept: 39 bases, read in frame from the first base. Deletion took 5 bases off V and 8 bases off J, with a span of 14 bases between the germline ends. The germline V gene specifies SGHTA as CDR1 and FQGTGA as CDR2.

This receptor chain uses TRBV7-3 and TRBJ2-3; the D gene is perhaps TRBD2, on 6 matching bases. Sequencing used blood. The receptor's source is a human donor in good health. The nucleotides read TGTGCCAGCAGCCCCCGGCCCGGGGGTACGCAGTATTTT. Its protein is CASSPRPGGTQYF.